The rows below give T cell receptor beta chains drawn from one sample of a study of regulatory T cells in long-lasting Graves disease. One entry per CDR3 protein results from TCRdb running MiXCR on the multiplex PCR reads. The table lists roughly 510,000 distinct CDR3 sequences, 15% to 20% of them singletons. The same data also contributed to another study, on T cells in Graves' hyperthyroidism and ophthalmopathy.

The sample in question was peripheral blood mononuclear cells (PBMCs), obtained at new diagnosis, from a patient treated with antithyroid drugs. These receptors all come from a man between 18 and 29 years old with Graves disease. Both conserved end residues are part of each CDR3. A D gene is named only where the DNA matches it firmly. Size is omitted from some rows. Given values are once, few, many or a class for expanded clones.

d_call,cdr3_length,v_call,j_call,clone_size,cdr3_nt,cdr3_aa
NA,13,TRBV5-6,TRBJ2-7,NA,TGTGCCAGCAGCTTGTGGCGGCCCGACGAGCAGTACTTC,CASSLWRPDEQYF
NA,14,TRBV12-5,TRBJ1-2,few,TGTGCTAGTCACCTGGAGGGCGGGATGTTGGGCTACACCTTC,CASHLEGGMLGYTF
NA,12,TRBV19,TRBJ2-5,NA,TGTGCCAGTACCCGGACAGACGGGACCCAGTACTTC,CASTRTDGTQYF
NA,13,TRBV3-1,TRBJ1-4,few,TGTGCCAGCAGCCAGGGAGGGACCGCGGGATTGTTTTTT,CASSQGGTAGLFF
TRBD2,17,TRBV4-1,TRBJ2-7,few,TGCGCCAGCAGCCAATCCCCCGGGACTAGCGGAGCCTACGAGCAGTACTTC,CASSQSPGTSGAYEQYF
TRBD2,16,TRBV7-9,TRBJ2-1,NA,TGTGCCAGCAGCTTACCCCCTAGCGGGAGTGCGAATGAGCAGTTCTTC,CASSLPPSGSANEQFF
TRBD1,14,TRBV20-1,TRBJ2-5,NA,TGCAGTGCTACTGGGACAGACATGCAAGAGACCCAGTACTTC,CSATGTDMQETQYF
TRBD1,14,TRBV20-1,TRBJ2-1,few,TGCAGTGCCGAAGACAGGGTCGTCTACAATGAGCAGTTCTTC,CSAEDRVVYNEQFF
TRBD2,14,TRBV5-4,TRBJ2-1,NA,TGTGCCAGCAGCACGGGGATGACTAGCGAAGGACAGTTCTTC,CASSTGMTSEGQFF
NA,20,TRBV11-2,TRBJ1-3,NA,TGTGCCAGCAGCTTAAGGACGCAGGGTTACAGAGGCAGGTCCGGAAACACCATATATTTT,CASSLRTQGYRGRSGNTIYF
TRBD1,18,TRBV20-1,TRBJ1-5,few,TGCAGTGCTAGAGACGCCAACCACTTTCAGGGGGCAAAACAGCCCCAGCATTTT,CSARDANHFQGAKQPQHF
NA,15,TRBV12-3/TRBV12-4,TRBJ2-3,many,TGTGCCAGCACCAGCCCGGACAAACGGAAAGATACGCAGTATTTT,CASTSPDKRKDTQYF
NA,16,TRBV7-9,TRBJ2-1,NA,TGTGCCAGCAGCCTTACTACAGGCCCCTTCTACAATGAGCAGTTCTTC,CASSLTTGPFYNEQFF
NA,15,TRBV5-5,TRBJ1-4,NA,TGTGCCAGCAGCCAGGAAGGGGGGGTAGATGAAAAACTGTTTTTT,CASSQEGGVDEKLFF
TRBD2,16,TRBV11-2,TRBJ2-1,NA,TGTGCCAGCAGGAATCTCGGCGGGAGATCCTACAATGAGCAGTTCTTC,CASRNLGGRSYNEQFF
TRBD2,15,TRBV3-1,TRBJ2-7,many,TGTGCCAGCAGCCCTGGGACTAGCGAGGCCTACGAGCAGTACTTC,CASSPGTSEAYEQYF
NA,15,TRBV11-2,TRBJ2-1,NA,TGTGCCAGCTCGCCGCTCTCCCAGGGAGACAATGAGCAGTTCTTC,CASSPLSQGDNEQFF
NA,14,TRBV6-1,TRBJ1-3,few,TGTGTCAGCACCATTGACAGAGGAGGAAACACCATATATTTT,CVSTIDRGGNTIYF
NA,15,TRBV12-3/TRBV12-4,TRBJ2-7,many,TGTGCCAGCAGTTTAGCGGTCGGCAGGTCCTACGAGCAGTACTTC,CASSLAVGRSYEQYF
TRBD1,15,TRBV27,TRBJ2-3,NA,TGTGCCAGTTCAGGACAGGGGGCTGAAACAGATACGCAGTATTTT,CASSGQGAETDTQYF
TRBD1,17,TRBV5-1,TRBJ2-2,few,TGCGCCAGCAGCTCAACCCACCGACAGGGTGCCACCGGGGAGCTGTTTTTT,CASSSTHRQGATGELFF
NA,14,TRBV25-1,TRBJ2-2,many,TGTGCCAGCAGTGCTCAGATGGCCACCGGGGAGCTGTTTTTT,CASSAQMATGELFF
TRBD2,14,TRBV30,TRBJ2-5,few,TGTGCCTGGGGGACTAGCGGGAGCGGAGAGACCCAGTACTTC,CAWGTSGSGETQYF
NA,16,TRBV30,TRBJ2-1,many,TGTGCCCGATATCCATTACAGGGAGGCTCCTACAATGAGCAGTTCTTC,CARYPLQGGSYNEQFF
NA,14,TRBV5-1,TRBJ2-1,few,TGCGCCAGCAGCTTTGACAGGCCGAACAATGAGCAGTTCTTC,CASSFDRPNNEQFF
NA,13,TRBV6-2/TRBV6-3,TRBJ2-7,NA,TGTGCCAGCAGTATAGACAGATTTTACGAGCAGTACTTC,CASSIDRFYEQYF
TRBD1,16,TRBV5-5,TRBJ2-5,many,TGTGCCAGCAGCTTGTACAGGACAGGGGGGCAAGAGACCCAGTACTTC,CASSLYRTGGQETQYF